Below, 21 T cell receptor beta chains from the same sample are listed, as sequenced in a study of B cell selection in AIRE deficiency. Here immunoSEQ multiplex PCR was the method, and the copy in TCRdb shows in-frame clones only, minus some. The table lists 20,000 to 25,000 clones, 80% to 95% of them singletons. Regulatory T cells were sorted as CD4+CD25hiCD127low/negative. Material for sequencing was CD4+CD25+ Tregs sorted from PBMCs. The source is a human donor in good health.

V is TRBV5-1 and J is TRBJ2-3, with TRBD2 as a possible D gene (6 bases). CDR1 is SGHRS, CDR2 YFSETQ, per germline. This CDR3 is 17 amino acids long. V lost 4 bases to trimming and J lost 1 base, with 19 bases between them. The CDR3 DNA follows: TGCGCCAGCAGCCACCTAACGTACGGGAGCGGCACAGATACGCAGTATTTT. The encoded protein is CASSHLTYGSGTDTQYF.

V is TRBV6-1 and J is TRBJ1-4; D is unresolved. The CDR3 is 14 amino acids. Germline CDR1 reads MNHNS; CDR2 reads SASEGT. Trimming took off 5 bases at V and 0 bases at J, with 7 bases between the two ends. CDR3 nucleotide sequence: TGTGCCAGCAGTAGGGCAGCAACTAATGAAAAACTGTTTTTT. Its translation: CASSRAATNEKLFF.

With respect to this clone: An end of the junction does not agree with germline; a read error may underlie this. This chain connects TRBV6-6 to TRBJ2-7; 9 bases line up with TRBD1. This CDR3 is 16 amino acids long. CDR1 and CDR2 from the germline V gene are MNHNY and SVGAGI (reference sequence). CDR3 sequence reads: CARSYGGVGQGGEQYF. CDR3 coding DNA: TGTGCCCGCAGTTACGGGGGCGTGGGACAGGGCGGCGAGCAGTACTTC.

The CDR3 DNA reads TGTGCCAGCAGCTGGGGGATCGGACTGAACGACTACGAGCAGTACTTC. This gives the protein CASSWGIGLNDYEQYF. The chain carries TRBV5-4 and TRBJ2-7, with D perhaps assigned TRBD1 or TRBD2 (5 bases each). V lost 3 bases and J 3 bases, leaving 19 bases between the germline ends. The CDR3 is 16 amino acids. CDR1 and CDR2 (germline): SGHNT, YYREEE (reference sequence).

The gene calls are TRBV5-1 and TRBJ1-1, with D perhaps TRBD1 (6 bases). This CDR3 is 14 amino acids long. The germline CDR1 and CDR2 sequences are SGHRS and YFSETQ. V was cut by 4 bases and J by 0 bases, with 10 bases left in between. The DNA of the CDR3 is TGCGCCAGCAGCGTGACAGGATTGAACACTGAAGCTTTCTTT. Protein sequence: CASSVTGLNTEAFF.

The chain combines TRBV7-3 with TRBJ2-2, with TRBD2 identical over 11 bases. CDR3 length: 16 amino acids. Trimming removed 8 bases from V and 2 bases from J; junction bases left unmatched: 7. Germline V lookup: CDR1 SGHTA, CDR2 FQGTGA. The CDR3, as DNA: TGTGCCAGCGGGCTAGCGGGAGGACGAAACACCGGGGAGCTGTTTTTT. Translating it yields CASGLAGGRNTGELFF.

The genes are TRBV5-1 and TRBJ2-5, with 13 bases that match TRBD2. Trimming cost V 6 bases and J 0 bases; bases outside gene matches: 8. The length of the CDR3 is 17 residues. Germline loops: CDR1 SGHRS, CDR2 YFSETQ. The CDR3 DNA is TGCGCCAGCACTCAATTAGGACTAGCGGGGGACCAAGAGACCCAGTACTTC. Translation: CASTQLGLAGDQETQYF.

The chain links TRBV5-1 to TRBJ2-5; 8 positions match TRBD1. Germline CDR1 is SGHRS and CDR2 is YFSETQ. The trim removed 3 bases at V and 4 bases at J, leaving 5 bases unmatched. This CDR3 spans 14 amino acids. CDR3 coding DNA: TGCGCCAGCAGCTCGAGAACAGGGGGAGAGACCCAGTACTTC. Encoded protein: CASSSRTGGETQYF. The full variable domain, in which reference TRBV5-1 and TRBJ2-5 provide the parts outside the CDR3, is KAGVTQTPRYLIKTRGQQVTLSCSPISGHRSVSWYQQTPGQGLQFLFEYFSETQRNKGNFPGRFSGRQFSNSRSEMNVSTLELGDSALYLCASSSRTGGETQYFGPGTRLLVL.

With regard to this clone: Other nucleotide sequences from this sample produce the same CDR3. The chain is built from TRBV6-1 and TRBJ2-7; TRBD2 matches 9 bases. Germline CDR1 and CDR2: MNHNS and SASEGT. The CDR3 is 14 residues long. The V gene end was trimmed by 1 base and the J gene end by 4 bases; junction bases not matched to a gene: 2. DNA for the CDR3: TGTGCCAGCAGTGAAGTGGCGGGAGGGTACGAGCAGTACTTC. It specifies CASSEVAGGYEQYF.

This sequence joins TRBV19 and TRBJ2-3, with TRBD2 identical over 9 bases. The germline V gene encodes CDR1 LNHDA and CDR2 SQIVND (reference sequence). The trim removed 6 bases at V and 2 bases at J, leaving 6 bases unmatched. The CDR3 extends over 15 amino acids. CDR3 amino acids: CASSYSGRYTDTQYF. CDR3 sequence (DNA): TGTGCCAGTAGCTATAGCGGGAGATACACAGATACGCAGTATTTT. The full variable domain, rest sourced from reference TRBV19 and TRBJ2-3, is DGGITQSPKYLFRKEGQNVTLSCEQNLNHDAMYWYRQDPGQGLRLIYYSQIVNDFQKGDIAEGYSVSREKKESFPLTVTSAQKNPTAFYLCASSYSGRYTDTQYFGPGTRLTVL.

This clone was seen once. The rearrangement joins TRBV5-6 to TRBJ1-2; D is ambiguous. Deletions cut 5 bases from V and 5 bases from J, with 10 bases between. Germline V gene sequence: CDR1 SGHDT, CDR2 YYEEEE. This CDR3 contains 12 residues. In DNA, the CDR3 is TGTGCCAGCAGGGGTGGGGAATATGGCTACACCTTC. Translated, it gives CASRGGEYGYTF.

The genes are TRBV6-1 and TRBJ1-6, with D possibly TRBD1 on 5 matching bases. With 0 bases removed from V and 15 bases from J, the gap between germline ends came to 12 bases. CDR3 size: 13 residues. Germline V gene lookup returns CDR1 MNHNS and CDR2 SASEGT. The CDR3, as DNA: TGTGCCAGCAGTGAAGCGAGGGGTTTGGTCCTCCACTTT. It specifies CASSEARGLVLHF.

This clone qualifies as medium-sized (0.01 to 0.1%). The rearrangement joins TRBV6-4 to TRBJ1-2, with a tentative D call TRBD1 (6 bases). CDR1 is MRHNA and CDR2 is SNTAGT in the germline V gene. V gave up 6 bases and J gave up 4 bases, with 6 bases separating them. The CDR3 consists of 11 residues. The chain's CDR3 is CASSRGYGYTF. The CDR3 DNA sequence: TGTGCCAGCAGCAGGGGCTATGGCTACACCTTC.

In its sample, this clone was seen a few times. This chain links TRBV7-2 with TRBJ2-1, with 7 bases that match TRBD2. V lost 6 bases to trimming and J lost 9 bases; unmatched junction nucleotides: 14. Germline values: CDR1 SGHTA, CDR2 FQGNSA. This CDR3 is 15 amino acids long. The CDR3 is CASSPLGGEAGEQFF. The CDR3 DNA sequence: TGTGCCAGCAGTCCGTTGGGAGGGGAGGCGGGTGAGCAGTTCTTC.

CDR3 DNA: TGTGCCAGCAGGGCCCGCTGGAGGAGCTCCTACGAGCAGTACTTC. Its protein product is CASRARWRSSYEQYF. The chain recombines TRBV6-5 with TRBJ2-7; weak D call: TRBD2 (5 bases). The CDR3 consists of 15 residues. V shed 6 bases and J shed 0 bases, with 15 bases lying between them. Germline V lookup: CDR1 MNHEY, CDR2 SVGAGI.

This chain joins TRBV7-2 and TRBJ2-7; D is unresolved. The V gene lost 4 bases and the J gene lost 0 bases, with 4 bases spanning the gap. The CDR3 runs 12 residues. CDR1 and CDR2 from the germline V gene are SGHTA and FQGNSA. Written as DNA, the CDR3 is TGTGCCAGCAGCTGGAGCTCCTACGAGCAGTACTTC. This gives the protein CASSWSSYEQYF.

The gene calls are TRBV5-1 and TRBJ2-4; D gene unclear. V was cut by 4 bases and J by 7 bases, with 9 bases left in between. Looked up from germline, CDR1 is SGHRS and CDR2 is YFSETQ. The CDR3 extends over 12 amino acids. The DNA of the CDR3 is TGCGCCAGCAGCGAAATCGGTAACATTCAGTACTTC. Encoded protein: CASSEIGNIQYF.

This chain joins TRBV5-4 and TRBJ2-1; tentative D call: TRBD1 (5 bases). Germline assignment: CDR1 SGHNT and CDR2 YYREEE (reference sequence). The CDR3 spans 18 residues. Trimming removed 3 bases from V and 0 bases from J, with 19 bases in between. The CDR3 coding sequence is TGTGCCAGCAGCTACCGCCCGACAGCCCTAAGCTCCTACAATGAGCAGTTCTTC. It translates to CASSYRPTALSSYNEQFF. Full variable domain (outside the CDR3, taken from reference TRBV5-4 and TRBJ2-1): ETGVTQSPTHLIKTRGQQVTLRCSSQSGHNTVSWYQQALGQGPQFIFQYYREEENGRGNFPPRFSGLQFPNYSSELNVNALELDDSALYLCASSYRPTALSSYNEQFFGPGTRLTVL.

The genes are TRBV19 and TRBJ2-3; TRBD1 aligns across 11 bases. The germline CDR1 and CDR2 sequences are LNHDA and SQIVND (reference sequence). The V and J ends lost 6 bases and 6 bases, in that order; junction bases with no gene match: 8. This CDR3 is built from 15 residues. The CDR3 sequence is CASSLRDRGYDTQYF. The CDR3 nucleotides read TGTGCCAGTAGCCTCCGGGACAGGGGGTATGATACGCAGTATTTT.

This clone was seen a single time. The genes are TRBV9 and TRBJ2-3; D gene unclear. The ends were cut back, 0 bases at V and 5 bases at J, with 13 bases in the middle. The CDR3 is 15 residues long. Germline lookup yields CDR1 SGDLS and CDR2 YYNGEE. The CDR3 DNA is TGTGCCAGCAGCGTAGGGTCCCCCCTCCTAGATACGCAGTATTTT. It is translated as CASSVGSPLLDTQYF. Looking up the rest from reference TRBV9 and TRBJ2-3 gives the full variable domain: DSGVTQTPKHLITATGQRVTLRCSPRSGDLSVYWYQQSLDQGLQFLIQYYNGEERAKGNILERFSAQQFPDLHSELNLSSLELGDSALYFCASSVGSPLLDTQYFGPGTRLTVL.

The V gene is TRBV5-4, the J gene TRBJ2-3; TRBD2 matches at 7 bases. Germline lookup yields CDR1 SGHNT and CDR2 YYREEE (reference sequence). This CDR3 is 14 amino acids long. The J segment lost 4 bases and the V segment lost 9 bases, leaving 11 bases of the junction unmatched. In DNA, the CDR3 is TGTGCCACCTACCATGGACTAGAACCAGATACGCAGTATTTT. Its translation: CATYHGLEPDTQYF.